This TCR beta chain was retrieved from a study of T cells in Graves' hyperthyroidism and ophthalmopathy. Study background: Initial diagnosis, before any treatment, was when peripheral blood was collected.

Using RNA transcripts as the source, TCR beta CDR3 regions were amplified. HTBI primers were used for first-round RT-PCR of the TCR CDR3. TCRdb processed the multiplex PCR reads anew with MiXCR; each CDR3 protein has one entry. The table shows more than 300,000 distinct CDR3 sequences, with approximately 15% occurring only once. This clonotype was found many times. A patient was excluded if there was uncontrolled infection, other autoimmune disease, pregnancy or lactation. PBMCs came from more than 9.5 ml fresh peripheral blood. CDR3 length: 16 residues. The germline CDR1 and CDR2 sequences are MNHEY and SVGAGI. The V gene end was trimmed by 6 bases and the J gene end by 7 bases; junction bases not matched to a gene: 12.

The V gene is TRBV6-5, the J gene TRBJ2-1; TRBD1 matches at 10 bases. The receptor was derived from a woman younger than 45 with Graves' ophthalmopathy. The specimen was blood. CDR3 in DNA: TGTGCCAGCAGCCCCCGGGGGCCGGGACAGGGGAATGAGCAGTTCTTC. Translated: CASSPRGPGQGNEQFF.